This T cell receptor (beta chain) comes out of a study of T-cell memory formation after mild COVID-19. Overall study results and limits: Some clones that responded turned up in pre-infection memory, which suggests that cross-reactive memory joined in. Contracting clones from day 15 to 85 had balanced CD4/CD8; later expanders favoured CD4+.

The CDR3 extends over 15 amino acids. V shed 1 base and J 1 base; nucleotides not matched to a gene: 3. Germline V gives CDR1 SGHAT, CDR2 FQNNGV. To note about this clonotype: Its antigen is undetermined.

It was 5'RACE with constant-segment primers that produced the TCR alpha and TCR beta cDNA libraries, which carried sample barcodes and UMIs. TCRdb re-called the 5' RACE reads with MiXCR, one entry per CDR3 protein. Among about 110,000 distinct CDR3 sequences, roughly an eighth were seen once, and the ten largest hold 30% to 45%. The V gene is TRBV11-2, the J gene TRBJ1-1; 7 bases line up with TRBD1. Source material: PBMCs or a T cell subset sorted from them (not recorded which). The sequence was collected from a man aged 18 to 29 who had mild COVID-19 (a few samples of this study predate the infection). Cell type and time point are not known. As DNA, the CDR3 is TGTGCCAGCAGCTTAGGTCGGACAGGGAACACTGAAGCTTTCTTT. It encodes CASSLGRTGNTEAFF.